Each of the 8 T cell receptor beta chains below was sequenced from the same sample in a study of blood T cell repertoires in COVID-19. Sequenced by immunoSEQ multiplex PCR; TCRdb stores in-frame clones only, minus some. The sample has about 210,000 clones, 87% seen once. The sample consisted of PBMCs or T cells enriched from blood (not recorded which). The receptors come from a man aged 18 to 29 with acute COVID-19.

This clone has only one observation. The chain employs TRBV7-3 and TRBJ1-1, with D possibly TRBD1 on 6 matching bases. The germline V gene encodes CDR1 SGHTA and CDR2 FQGTGA. V was pared by 5 bases and J by 3 bases, with 10 bases between. This CDR3 region has 13 residues. The CDR3 region has the DNA TGTGCCAGCAGCCACGGACAGTACACTGAAGCTTTCTTT. This gives the protein CASSHGQYTEAFF.

This rearrangement joins TRBV19 to TRBJ2-3; TRBD2 matches 13 bases. V was clipped by 5 bases and J by 5 bases; unmatched bases: 7. Germline lookup yields CDR1 LNHDA and CDR2 SQIVND (reference sequence). The CDR3 contains 16 residues. The CDR3 nucleotides are TGTGCCAGTAGTCTAACTAGCGGGAGGGAGGGAGATACGCAGTATTTT. It codes for CASSLTSGREGDTQYF.

This sequence joins TRBV30 and TRBJ2-7; no reliable D call. Trimming took 2 bases from V and 1 from J, leaving 9 bases between them. From germline, CDR1 is GTSNPN and CDR2 SVGIG (reference sequence). This CDR3 has 13 amino acids. CDR3 protein: CAWSIDGSYEQYF. CDR3 in DNA: TGTGCCTGGAGTATTGACGGGTCCTACGAGCAGTACTTC.

The chain carries TRBV11-3 and TRBJ1-1; the match to TRBD1 covers 9 bases. Germline V gene sequence: CDR1 SGHNT, CDR2 YENEEA. The J segment lost 0 bases and the V segment lost 5 bases, leaving 4 bases of the junction unmatched. This CDR3 is built from 15 residues. The DNA of the CDR3 is TGTGCCAGCAGCAAGGGACAGGGTGTGAACACTGAAGCTTTCTTT. Translation: CASSKGQGVNTEAFF.

The gene calls are TRBV7-3 and TRBJ2-7, with TRBD1 as a possible D gene (6 bases). The CDR3 spans 14 residues. CDR1 is SGHTA, CDR2 FQGTGA, per germline. Between the trimmed V and J ends, which lost 1 base and 3 bases, there was a span of 10 bases. Here the CDR3 DNA reads TGTGCCAGCAGCTTAAAGGGGGTTAACTACGAGCAGTACTTC. This sequence encodes CASSLKGVNYEQYF.

V gene TRBV28 combines with J gene TRBJ1-2, with 8 bases that match TRBD1. The CDR3 sequence is 17 residues long. The trim removed 4 bases at V and 8 bases at J, leaving 18 bases unmatched. Germline CDR1 is MDHEN and CDR2 is SYDVKM. DNA of the CDR3: TGTGCCAGCAGTTCCCTACAGGGGGGGTTTCTATATGCGGGCTACACCTTC. Encoded protein: CASSSLQGGFLYAGYTF.

The chain joins TRBV28 to TRBJ2-1; 7 positions match TRBD2. The CDR3 totals 15 residues. After removal of 5 bases from V and 4 bases from J, the junction contained 8 bases not matched to a gene. CDR1 and CDR2 from the germline V gene are MDHEN and SYDVKM. The CDR3 sequence: CASSVAPSGYNEQFF. DNA of the CDR3: TGTGCCAGCAGTGTTGCCCCTAGCGGATACAATGAGCAGTTCTTC.

The chain combines TRBV6-5 with TRBJ2-1; a possible D gene is TRBD2 (7 bases). Germline loops: CDR1 MNHEY, CDR2 SVGAGI. The CDR3 runs 13 residues. V was shortened by 10 bases and J by 8 bases, with 18 bases between the two germline ends. The CDR3 DNA sequence: TGTGCCACCCTAAGGGGGAGGGCGGATGAGCAGTTCTTC. Its protein is CATLRGRADEQFF.